This T cell receptor beta chain was identified during a study of neoadjuvant nivolumab and ipilimumab in lung cancer. Concerning this clone: The antigen remains undetermined.

Profiling relied on immunoSEQ multiplex PCR, and the TCRdb table lists in-frame clones only, not all of them. Of some 37,000 clones detected, approximately 89% appear once; the ten largest clones hold roughly 3.4%. This CDR3 region has 15 residues. V trimming: 3 bases; J trimming: 4 bases; junction bases outside the gene matches: 5. CDR1 is GTSNPN, CDR2 SVGIG, per germline (reference sequence). Study outcomes and limitations: Only two of four nivolumab-treated tumors gained richness and clonality by surgery.

This chain links TRBV30 with TRBJ2-2, with 10 positions matching TRBD2. This sample comprised peripheral blood, obtained before neoadjuvant nivolumab, alone or with ipilimumab. The sequence was obtained from an adult with non-small cell lung cancer. The CDR3 nucleotides are TGTGCCTGGAGGTTAGCGGGAGGTGGCACCGGGGAGCTGTTTTTT. Translating gives CAWRLAGGGTGELFF.